Sequencing of this T cell receptor (beta chain) was carried out in a study of control samples from healthy donors and cancer patients. Sequencing was performed with immunoSEQ multiplex PCR; in TCRdb, only in-frame clones are kept and a portion is missing. The data show 100,000 to 150,000 clones, around 86% seen once. V was clipped by 4 bases and J by 0 bases, with 10 bases between them. Germline V gene data show CDR1 as SGHRS and CDR2 as YFSETQ. The length of the CDR3 is 15 residues. The chain links TRBV5-1 to TRBJ1-4; no definite D call. This TCR came from a man aged 40-55 years in good health. Specimen: blood. CDR3 sequence (DNA): TGCGCCAGCAGCCCGACCGGTGCAACTAATGAAAAACTGTTTTTT. Translated: CASSPTGATNEKLFF. Complete variable domain (other parts from reference TRBV5-1 and TRBJ1-4): KAGVTQTPRYLIKTRGQQVTLSCSPISGHRSVSWYQQTPGQGLQFLFEYFSETQRNKGNFPGRFSGRQFSNSRSEMNVSTLELGDSALYLCASSPTGATNEKLFFGSGTQLSVL.